Presented here are 12 T cell receptor beta chains from one specimen sequenced in a study of shared clonotypes between healthy human individuals. Terminally differentiated effector memory CD45RA+ cells were excluded from the naive CD8 cells, which were CD45RO-negative and positively selected for CCR7. This table comes from immunoSEQ multiplex PCR, and its TCRdb copy is limited to in-frame clones, with some not included. The sample lists roughly 2,000,000 clones, around 93% seen once, with around 1.8% in the top ten. Material for sequencing was naive CD8+ T cells from PBMCs. The receptor source for this set is a man aged 18 to 29 in good health. Some clones in this sample may be carry-over from other donors' samples.

The chain combines TRBV7-6 with TRBJ2-6; D uncertain. This CDR3 is 17 amino acids long. Germline V gene data show CDR1 as SGHVS and CDR2 as FNYEAQ. With 5 bases removed from V and 2 bases from J, the gap between germline ends came to 16 bases. The CDR3 is CASSPGPYPPGANVLTF. The CDR3 region has the DNA TGTGCCAGCAGCCCCGGGCCGTATCCCCCTGGGGCCAACGTCCTGACTTTC.

The chain employs TRBV7-2 and TRBJ1-5, with D unresolved. V was cut by 5 bases and J by 3 bases, with 14 bases left in between. The germline V gene has CDR1 SGHTA and CDR2 FQGNSA. The CDR3 spans 15 residues. CDR3: CASSALVVINQPQHF. CDR3 coding DNA: TGTGCCAGCAGCGCCCTTGTCGTCATCAATCAGCCCCAGCATTTT.

The chain has TRBV10-3 and TRBJ2-7; D is perhaps TRBD1 (6 bases). Germline CDR1 ENHRY, CDR2 SYGVKD. This CDR3 has 13 amino acids. Trimming took 9 bases from V and 4 from J, leaving 16 bases between them. CDR3: CAIRTEEVYEQYF. Written as DNA, the CDR3 is TGTGCCATTCGGACAGAAGAAGTTTACGAGCAGTACTTC.

The rearrangement joins TRBV2 to TRBJ1-1, with 10 bases matching TRBD1. This CDR3 comprises 18 residues. V was clipped by 2 bases and J by 6 bases; unmatched bases: 15. From germline, CDR1 is SNHLY and CDR2 FYNNEI. The CDR3 protein is CASSEFPTLGQGFAEAFF. The CDR3 bases are TGTGCCAGCAGTGAATTCCCCACGTTGGGACAGGGGTTCGCTGAAGCTTTCTTT.

The chain has TRBV4-2 and TRBJ2-2, with 10 bases aligning to TRBD2. Germline CDR1 reads LGHNA; CDR2 reads YNFKEQ. V trimming: 4 bases; J trimming: 1 base; junction bases outside the gene matches: 9. This CDR3 contains 18 residues. The CDR3, as DNA: TGTGCCAGCAGCCCCCGCGAGCGGGAGGGCGGGAACACCGGGGAGCTGTTTTTT. Translated, it gives CASSPREREGGNTGELFF.

The gene calls are TRBV6-4 and TRBJ2-1; 10 bases match TRBD1. Trimming at V came to 0 bases and at J to 9 bases, leaving 5 bases not matched to a gene. Germline V CDR1 and CDR2: MRHNA, SNTAGT. The CDR3 sequence is 15 residues long. The CDR3 bases are TGTGCCAGCAGTGACTCGGGACAGGGGTGGACTGAGCAGTTCTTC. Translating gives CASSDSGQGWTEQFF.

CDR3 coding DNA: TGTGCCTGGCAGCGGACAGGGAGCACTGAAGCTTTCTTT. It encodes CAWQRTGSTEAFF. The chain employs TRBV30 and TRBJ1-1, with 8 bases identical to TRBD1. Trimming removed 5 bases from V and 4 bases from J; junction bases left unmatched: 6. CDR1 is GTSNPN, CDR2 SVGIG, per germline (reference sequence). The CDR3 totals 13 residues.

The chain uses TRBV10-2 and TRBJ1-2; perhaps TRBD1 as D (5 bases). CDR1 is WSHSY and CDR2 is SAAADI in the germline V gene. CDR3 length: 15 residues. V was clipped by 0 bases and J by 6 bases, with 14 bases between them. CDR3 sequence: CASSESGRELHGYTF. The DNA of the CDR3 is TGCGCCAGCAGTGAGTCTGGCAGGGAGCTCCATGGCTACACCTTC.

The V call is TRBV27, the J call TRBJ2-7; TRBD1 might be the D (6 bases). V was clipped by 1 base and J by 4 bases, with 14 bases between them. The CDR3 consists of 15 residues. CDR1 and CDR2 from the germline V gene are MNHEY and SMNVEV (reference sequence). The CDR3 nucleotides read TGTGCCAGCAGTTTATTAGGACAGTATAAGTACGAGCAGTACTTC. This encodes CASSLLGQYKYEQYF.

The CDR3 here is CASSLSGRLAGQETQYF. The CDR3 coding sequence is TGCGCCAGCAGCCTCTCCGGGAGACTAGCGGGACAAGAGACCCAGTACTTC. This chain joins TRBV5-1 and TRBJ2-5; TRBD2 aligns across 11 bases. This CDR3 has 17 amino acids. V was pared by 4 bases and J by 2 bases, with 10 bases of the junction left unmatched. Germline assignment: CDR1 SGHRS and CDR2 YFSETQ.

V is TRBV5-6 and J is TRBJ1-1; D is undetermined. Trimming stripped 4 bases from V and 4 bases from J, with 11 bases between. CDR3 length equals 13 residues. Germline V CDR1 and CDR2: SGHDT, YYEEEE. The CDR3 sequence is CASSPRTGTEAFF. CDR3 nucleotides: TGTGCCAGCAGCCCGAGGACGGGCACTGAAGCTTTCTTT.

This chain uses TRBV9 with TRBJ2-6, with D perhaps being TRBD1 or TRBD2 (5 bases each). Germline CDR1 is SGDLS and CDR2 is YYNGEE. This CDR3 comprises 17 residues. V gave up 2 bases and J gave up 2 bases, with 14 bases separating them. The CDR3 spells CASSVRQGDTGANVLTF. The CDR3 bases are TGTGCCAGCAGCGTGCGGCAGGGAGACACTGGGGCCAACGTCCTGACTTTC. Full variable domain (remainder filled in from reference TRBV9 and TRBJ2-6): DSGVTQTPKHLITATGQRVTLRCSPRSGDLSVYWYQQSLDQGLQFLIQYYNGEERAKGNILERFSAQQFPDLHSELNLSSLELGDSALYFCASSVRQGDTGANVLTFGAGSRLTVL.